This entry lists 16 T cell receptor beta chains sequenced from one sample in a study of neurological immune-mediated disorders (dated by TCRdb to the late 2010s). To prepare the library, 5' RACE was applied. Sequencing used an Illumina HiSeq 2500. TCRdb reprocessing: public reads trimmed at Q25 with fastp, clones called with MiXCR, in-frame beta chains kept. Each entry merges the rows of one CDR3 protein and shows their most common DNA and genes. Present in this sample are about 53,000 distinct CDR3 sequences, roughly 8% of which were seen just once. The top ten constitute 1.9% of the sample. This specimen's time point label, per the study, means: longitudinal time-point 3. The material sequenced was PBMCs. Source of these receptors: a woman in her forties in good health.

This clonotype was recorded at least ten times. The chain couples TRBV25-1 to TRBJ1-5, with D unclear. Germline loops: CDR1 MGHDK, CDR2 SYGVNS. The CDR3 consists of 14 residues. V was trimmed by 0 bases and J by 4 bases, leaving 7 bases between them. This chain's CDR3 is CASSEYSQNQPQHF. The CDR3 DNA reads as TGTGCCAGCAGTGAATATAGCCAGAATCAGCCCCAGCATTTT. Full variable domain (outside the CDR3, taken from reference TRBV25-1 and TRBJ1-5): EADIYQTPRYLVIGTGKKITLECSQTMGHDKMYWYQQDPGMELHLIHYSYGVNSTEKGDLSSESTVSRIRTEHFPLTLESARPSHTSQYLCASSEYSQNQPQHFGDGTRLSIL.

V gene TRBV12-3 or TRBV12-4 combines with J gene TRBJ1-1, with a tentative D call TRBD1 (5 bases). The CDR3 loop spans 14 amino acids. Trimming pared 8 bases from V and 11 bases from J, leaving 24 bases between. CDR3 sequence: CASRPGHAGTDAFF. In DNA form, the CDR3 reads TGTGCCAGCCGCCCCGGACATGCCGGGACCGACGCTTTCTTT.

This clonotype was picked up many times. The chain links TRBV29-1 to TRBJ1-1; TRBD1 aligns across 7 bases. Germline CDR1 and CDR2: SQVTM and ANQGSEA. CDR3 length: 12 amino acids. The DNA for the CDR3 is TGCAGTTTTTACAGGGGTGACGCTGAAGCTTTCTTT. This sequence encodes CSFYRGDAEAFF.

The sample holds many counts of this clonotype. The CDR3 nucleotides read TGTGCCAGCGCGAGGGAAGGTCGGGCAGATACGCAGTATTTT. Amino acid sequence: CASAREGRADTQYF. The rearrangement links TRBV12-3 or TRBV12-4 to TRBJ2-3; the D gene is possibly TRBD2 (5 bases). V was clipped by 8 bases and J by 4 bases, with 16 bases between them. The CDR3 is 14 residues long.

In this sample, this clonotype turned up many times. The genes are TRBV7-2 and TRBJ1-5; D gene unclear. Trimming stripped 2 bases from V and 4 bases from J, with 6 bases between. CDR3 length equals 13 residues. Germline-derived CDR1 and CDR2 are SGHTA and FQGNSA. CDR3 region: CASSLRLNQPQHF. CDR3 nucleotide sequence: TGTGCCAGCAGCTTAAGGTTAAATCAGCCCCAGCATTTT.

This clonotype appeared a few times. The chain uses TRBV20-1 and TRBJ1-1; D remains unclear. The germline V and J ends were trimmed by 5 bases and 6 bases, with 13 bases remaining between them. CDR1 and CDR2 (germline): DFQATT, SNEGSKA (reference sequence). CDR3 length: 12 amino acids. The CDR3 coding sequence is TGCAGTGCTCACGACCTGGACGCTGAAGCTTTCTTT. Its translation is CSAHDLDAEAFF.

In its sample, this clonotype was seen many times. The V call is TRBV20-1, the J call TRBJ2-1; 11 nucleotides agree with TRBD2. This CDR3 comprises 16 residues. The J segment lost 0 bases and the V segment lost 3 bases, leaving 4 bases of the junction unmatched. Germline V gene sequence: CDR1 DFQATT, CDR2 SNEGSKA (reference sequence). CDR3 DNA sequence: TGCAGTGCTAGTCAACTAGCGGGGGTCTCCTACAATGAGCAGTTCTTC. Its protein is CSASQLAGVSYNEQFF.

Only one count was recorded for this clonotype. Germline is not matched at one junction end, which may reflect a read error. V is TRBV6-2 or TRBV6-3 and J is TRBJ2-7, with 7 bases matching TRBD2. Germline V gene lookup returns CDR1 MNHEY and CDR2 SVGEGT. The CDR3 has 16 residues. The DNA for the CDR3 is TGTGCCAGCGGTCGACTAGCTGGAGGTCCCTCCTACGAGCTGTACTTC. The encoded protein is CASGRLAGGPSYELYF.

This clonotype was counted many times. This chain links TRBV9 with TRBJ1-2, with a tentative D call TRBD1 (5 bases). Trimming left V 3 bases short and J 10 bases short, with 10 bases between. The CDR3 has 11 residues. From germline, CDR1 is SGDLS and CDR2 YYNGEE. CDR3 region: CASSGQGDYTF. CDR3 DNA: TGTGCCAGCAGCGGCCAGGGTGACTACACCTTC.

This clonotype was recorded many times. The chain links TRBV4-3 to TRBJ2-6; D is unclear. This CDR3 region has 16 residues. Germline V CDR1 and CDR2: LGHNA, YSLEER. V lost 0 bases, J lost 0 bases, and 6 bases lay in between. The CDR3 DNA sequence: TGCGCCAGCAGCCAAGATGCGGTCTCTGGGGCCAACGTCCTGACTTTC. It is translated as CASSQDAVSGANVLTF.

This clonotype was detected ten times or more. The chain recombines TRBV3-1 with TRBJ2-3, with 8 bases identical to TRBD2. Germline CDR1 LGHDT, CDR2 YNNKEL (reference sequence). CDR3 size: 17 residues. The J segment lost 1 base and the V segment lost 2 bases, leaving 8 bases of the junction unmatched. The CDR3 region is CASSQLRAAGGTDTQYF. DNA of the CDR3: TGTGCCAGCAGCCAATTGCGGGCAGCGGGAGGCACAGATACGCAGTATTTT.

The V gene is TRBV5-1, the J gene TRBJ1-2; tentatively, D is TRBD1 (5 bases). Trimming cost V 4 bases and J 7 bases, with 20 bases left between them. CDR1 and CDR2 (germline): SGHRS, YFSETQ. This CDR3 comprises 15 residues. Here the CDR3 reads CASSRAFGGSPGYTF. The CDR3 coding sequence is TGCGCCAGCAGCCGTGCCTTCGGGGGGTCCCCTGGCTACACCTTC. Full variable domain (remainder filled in from reference TRBV5-1 and TRBJ1-2): KAGVTQTPRYLIKTRGQQVTLSCSPISGHRSVSWYQQTPGQGLQFLFEYFSETQRNKGNFPGRFSGRQFSNSRSEMNVSTLELGDSALYLCASSRAFGGSPGYTFGSGTRLTVV.

This clonotype was detected ten times or more. The chain recombines TRBV7-2 with TRBJ2-7; TRBD1 matches 7 bases. V was clipped by 8 bases and J by 6 bases; unmatched bases: 10. The germline CDR1 and CDR2 sequences are SGHTA and FQGNSA. The CDR3 consists of 13 residues. The CDR3 loop is CASRGGDSSEQYF. In DNA, the CDR3 is TGTGCCAGCCGAGGGGGCGATTCTTCCGAGCAGTACTTC.

This clonotype was seen many times. The V and J genes are TRBV12-3 or TRBV12-4 and TRBJ2-7; the D is unclear. Trimming took 4 bases from V and 0 from J, leaving 10 bases between them. The length of the CDR3 is 14 residues. The CDR3 nucleotides read TGTGCCAGCAGTTCCAACGTCGGCTCCTACGAGCAGTACTTC. Protein: CASSSNVGSYEQYF.

In its sample, this clonotype was seen a few times. The genes are TRBV12-3 or TRBV12-4 and TRBJ1-4; tentative D call: TRBD1 (5 bases). Trimming shortened V by 3 bases and J by 4 bases, and 9 bases separated the two germline ends. This CDR3 is 14 amino acids long. This CDR3 reads CASSLGGVNEKLFF. CDR3 in DNA: TGTGCCAGCAGTTTGGGGGGGGTTAATGAAAAACTGTTTTTT.

At least ten counts were recorded for this clonotype. This chain joins TRBV7-2 and TRBJ2-2, with a tentative D call TRBD1 (5 bases). The CDR3 extends over 15 amino acids. Germline loops: CDR1 SGHTA, CDR2 FQGNSA. Between the trimmed V and J ends, which lost 5 bases and 0 bases, there was a span of 10 bases. This CDR3 is CASSRRGANTGELFF. DNA of the CDR3: TGTGCCAGCAGCCGAAGGGGCGCGAACACCGGGGAGCTGTTTTTT.